The rows below give T cell receptor beta chains drawn from one sample of a study of liver allograft versus peripheral blood T cells. TCRdb passed the reads through MiXCR, listing each CDR3 protein once. The table records around 8,600 distinct CDR3 sequences, around a fifth of them present only once. These TCRs come from a human patient who had a liver transplant. Some T cells may be transferred from the graft donor. The CDR3 runs from the conserved cysteine through the conserved F or W. Fields, in order: clone size, D gene, V gene, J gene, CDR3 protein, CDR3 DNA. A D gene is named only where the DNA matches it firmly. Clone size is stated in some rows and not others, as once, few, many or a class when expanded.

few,NA,TRBV9,TRBJ1-3,CASSVGGAGNTIYF,TGTGCCAGCAGCGTAGGGGGGGCTGGAAACACCATATATTTT
few,NA,TRBV12-5,TRBJ1-1,CASGLGEAEAFF,TGTGCTAGTGGTTTAGGGGAGGCTGAAGCTTTCTTT
NA,TRBD1,TRBV19,TRBJ2-7,CASSVRQGTYEQYF,TGTGCCAGCAGTGTCCGACAGGGAACCTACGAGCAGTACTTC
NA,NA,TRBV27,TRBJ1-1,CASSTRDKNTEAFF,TGTGCCAGCAGTACCCGGGACAAGAACACTGAAGCTTTCTTT
medium-sized,NA,TRBV14,TRBJ1-2,CASSHRPNYGYTF,TGTGCCAGCAGCCACCGGCCCAACTATGGCTACACCTTC
NA,NA,TRBV13,TRBJ1-5,CASSWGRGAKPQHF,TGTGCCAGCAGCTGGGGGAGGGGTGCGAAGCCCCAGCATTTT
medium-sized,NA,TRBV11-2,TRBJ2-7,CASSDRAYEQYF,TGTGCCAGCAGCGATCGGGCCTACGAGCAGTACTTC
NA,TRBD1,TRBV7-2,TRBJ1-2,CASSYITGGRGYTF,TGTGCCAGCAGCTATATAACAGGGGGCCGAGGCTACACCTTC
NA,NA,TRBV27,TRBJ2-1,CASSLGDRRRFF,TGTGCCAGCAGTTTAGGCGACAGGAGGAGGTTCTTC
NA,NA,TRBV27,TRBJ1-2,CASSLAPSYGYTF,TGTGCCAGCAGTTTAGCCCCATCCTATGGCTACACCTTC
NA,NA,TRBV27,TRBJ2-7,CASSSPGRAYEQYF,TGTGCCAGCAGTTCCCCGGGTCGGGCCTACGAGCAGTACTTC
medium-sized,TRBD1,TRBV7-9,TRBJ1-3,CASSARGQGSDTIYF,TGTGCCAGCAGCGCCCGAGGACAGGGATCGGACACCATATATTTT
NA,TRBD1,TRBV2,TRBJ1-2,CATNRGKSYTF,TGTGCCACCAACAGGGGGAAAAGCTACACCTTC
NA,NA,TRBV7-2,TRBJ2-7,CASSFPGPAYEQYF,TGTGCCAGCAGCTTTCCGGGACCAGCCTACGAGCAGTACTTC
few,NA,TRBV9,TRBJ2-7,CASSVEAGTYEQYF,TGTGCCAGCAGCGTAGAGGCAGGGACCTACGAGCAGTACTTC
NA,NA,TRBV7-6,TRBJ1-6,CASALGSYNSPLHF,TGTGCCAGCGCCTTGGGTTCCTATAATTCACCCCTCCACTTT
medium-sized,NA,TRBV5-6,TRBJ1-1,CASSSENTEAFF,TGTGCCAGCAGCTCAGAGAACACTGAAGCTTTCTTT
NA,NA,TRBV11-2,TRBJ2-2,CASSLGVDTGELFF,TGTGCCAGCAGCTTAGGGGTGGACACCGGGGAGCTGTTTTTT